This entry is about one TCR beta chain. No cognate antigen has been identified for it. No qualities accompany the bases; no much larger clone lies one base away. The immunoSEQ Assay, a bias-controlled multiplex PCR, was used to amplify TCRbeta CDR3 regions from genomic DNA. Per the source publication's procedure: Nucleated cell counts per sample were estimated from amplification of reference gene primers within the assay. To quantify the absolute abundance of each unique TCRbeta CDR3 rearrangement, sequence reads were collapsed and filtered. For each sample, productive Simpson clonality was calculated as the square root of Simpson's diversity index across productive rearrangements. TCRdb took over this immuneACCESS table, retaining in-frame rearrangements with V and J assigned. Such tables are incomplete; in checked studies, under half of the missing clones stem from an unresolved V gene, and the remainder is unexplained. V, J and clone size were drawn from that table, and D and trimming were deduced from the DNA. The sample table holds 120,000 to 150,000 clones, of which over 75% were seen once. About 10% of the sample is held by the ten biggest clonotypes.

This sample stems from a study of blood T cell repertoires in COVID-19 (dated by TCRdb to between 2020 and 2021). About the investigation overall: The collaborator samples originated in the United States, Italy and Spain and spanned the acute and convalescent phases of COVID-19. The prospective study material was composed of cDNA or gDNA derived from T cells, B-cell-depleted T cells, or PBMCs. The dataset comprised deeply sampled blood TCRbeta repertoires from subjects exposed to, actively infected with, or recovered from COVID-19. A freely available public database, intended as a resource for researchers studying the immune response to SARS-CoV-2, is where the repertoires were released. Samples were obtained from the ongoing ImmuneRACE study (first 160 participants) and from 1,254 subjects provided by 6 global collaborators. Nearly every sample came with metadata listing a de-identified subject ID, COVID-19 status, age in years and sex. HLA class I and class II types, where available, came from metadata supplied by the sample provider rather than from assay-based typing. Results the study describes overall, beyond this receptor: How much clinical and demographic metadata was included differed by source and by participant, and the metadata was provided uncurated.

From the cysteine through the phenylalanine, the CDR3 covers 16 amino acids. The CDR3 DNA has 48 bases and is translated from base 1. The germline V gene encodes CDR1 LGHDT and CDR2 YNNKEL (reference sequence). At the junction V is shortened by 1 base and J by 5 bases, with 14 bases in between. Each collaborating institution followed its own protocols to collect whole blood in K2EDTA tubes. For TCRbeta analysis, collaborators shipped samples as frozen whole blood, isolated PBMCs, or DNA extracted from either of those sample types. Recombination joined TRBV3-1 (or the pseudogene TRBV3-2) with TRBJ2-2; the D gene is perhaps TRBD2, on 6 matching bases. The receptor comes from a man aged 55 to 70 with active or convalescent COVID-19. The sequenced sample was peripheral blood. CDR3 reads: CASSQGRARGTGELFF. The DNA sequence is as follows: TGTGCCAGCAGCCAAGGGCGCGCCCGGGGGACCGGGGAGCTGTTTTTT.